This T cell receptor beta chain was retrieved from a study of response to subunit inactivated influenza vaccine. Study results and limitations: Researchers suggested that each seasonal influenza vaccination recruits few new T cells.

TCRdb re-called the RT-PCR reads with MiXCR, one entry per CDR3 protein. The data show roughly 670,000 distinct CDR3 sequences, with less than 15% seen just once and 7.5% to 8% held by the top ten. This clonotype was observed many times. The antigen is unknown. V was clipped by 5 bases and J by 4 bases, with 8 bases between them. This CDR3 region has 12 residues. This material consisted of PBMCs from blood, taken 14 to 15 days before vaccination. The receptor was isolated from a man aged 50-59 years who received an inactivated influenza vaccine. The chain combines TRBV12-3 or TRBV12-4 with TRBJ1-1, with D hard to call. The DNA for the CDR3 is TGTGCCAGCAGTGGCCGGCGCACTGAAGCTTTCTTT. It encodes CASSGRRTEAFF.